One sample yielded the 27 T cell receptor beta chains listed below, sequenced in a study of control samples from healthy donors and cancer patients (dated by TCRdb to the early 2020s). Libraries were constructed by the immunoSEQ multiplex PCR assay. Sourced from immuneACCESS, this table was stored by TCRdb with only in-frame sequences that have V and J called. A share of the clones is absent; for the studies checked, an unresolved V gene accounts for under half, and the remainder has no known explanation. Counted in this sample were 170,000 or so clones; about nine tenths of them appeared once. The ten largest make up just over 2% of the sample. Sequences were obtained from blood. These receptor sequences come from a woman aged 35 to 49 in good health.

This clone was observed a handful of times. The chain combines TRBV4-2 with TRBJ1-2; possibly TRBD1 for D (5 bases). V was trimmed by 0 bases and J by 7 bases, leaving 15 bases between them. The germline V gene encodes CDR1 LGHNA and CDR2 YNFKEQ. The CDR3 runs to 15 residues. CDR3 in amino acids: CASSQEAGGGVGYTF. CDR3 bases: TGTGCCAGCAGCCAAGAGGCGGGGGGAGGGGTTGGCTACACCTTC.

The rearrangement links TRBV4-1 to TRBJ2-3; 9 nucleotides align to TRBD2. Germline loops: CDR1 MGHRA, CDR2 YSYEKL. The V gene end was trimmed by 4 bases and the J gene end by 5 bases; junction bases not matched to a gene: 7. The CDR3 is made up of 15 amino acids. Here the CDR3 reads CASSRAGGGLDTQYF. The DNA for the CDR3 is TGCGCCAGCAGCCGAGCGGGGGGCGGTCTAGATACGCAGTATTTT.

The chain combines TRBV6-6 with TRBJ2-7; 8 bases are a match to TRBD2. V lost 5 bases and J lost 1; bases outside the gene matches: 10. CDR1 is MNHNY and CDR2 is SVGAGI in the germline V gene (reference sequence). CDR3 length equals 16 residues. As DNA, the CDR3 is TGTGCCAGCAGTACACGCGGGGGGACTTATTCCTACGAGCAGTACTTC. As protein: CASSTRGGTYSYEQYF.

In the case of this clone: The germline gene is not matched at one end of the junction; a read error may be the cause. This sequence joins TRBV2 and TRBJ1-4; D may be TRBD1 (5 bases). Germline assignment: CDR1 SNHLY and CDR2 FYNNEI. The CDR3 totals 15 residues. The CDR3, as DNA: TGTGCCAGCAGTGAACTAAGGACAACAAATGAAAAACTGTTTTTT. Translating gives CASSELRTTNEKLFF.

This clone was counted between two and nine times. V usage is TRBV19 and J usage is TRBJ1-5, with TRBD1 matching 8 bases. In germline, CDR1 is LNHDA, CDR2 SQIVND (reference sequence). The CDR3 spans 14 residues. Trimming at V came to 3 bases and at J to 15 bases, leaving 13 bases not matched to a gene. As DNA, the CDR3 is TGTGCCAGTAGTATCCCCCAGGGGGCGCGGGACCTGCATTTT. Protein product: CASSIPQGARDLHF.

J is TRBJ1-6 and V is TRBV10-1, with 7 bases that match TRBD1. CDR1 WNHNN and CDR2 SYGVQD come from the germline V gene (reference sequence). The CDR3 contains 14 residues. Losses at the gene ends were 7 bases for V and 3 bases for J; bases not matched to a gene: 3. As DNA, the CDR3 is TGCGCCAGCACCCGGGACAGCTATAATTCACCCCTCCACTTT. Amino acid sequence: CASTRDSYNSPLHF.

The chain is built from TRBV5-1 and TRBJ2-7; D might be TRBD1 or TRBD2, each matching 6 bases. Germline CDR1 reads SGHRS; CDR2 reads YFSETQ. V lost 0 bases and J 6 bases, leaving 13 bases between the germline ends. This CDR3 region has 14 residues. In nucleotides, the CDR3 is TGCGCCAGCAGCTTGGAAGGGGGGCTCGTCGAGCAGTACTTC. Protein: CASSLEGGLVEQYF.

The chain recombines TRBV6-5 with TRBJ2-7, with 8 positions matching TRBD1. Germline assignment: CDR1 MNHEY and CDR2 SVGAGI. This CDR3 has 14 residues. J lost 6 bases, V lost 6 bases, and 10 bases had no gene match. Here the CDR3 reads CASRRQGPPSEQYF. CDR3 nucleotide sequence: TGTGCCAGCAGGCGACAGGGGCCTCCTTCCGAGCAGTACTTC.

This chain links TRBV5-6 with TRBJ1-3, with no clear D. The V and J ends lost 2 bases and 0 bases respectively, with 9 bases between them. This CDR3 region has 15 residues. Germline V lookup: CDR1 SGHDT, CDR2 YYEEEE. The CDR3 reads CASSLQLLSGNTIYF. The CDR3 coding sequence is TGTGCCAGCAGCTTACAGCTACTCTCTGGAAACACCATATATTTT.

The CDR3, as DNA: TGTGCCAGCAGGGAACAGGCTGGGGGGTCCTCCTACAATGAGCAGTTCTTC. This codes for CASREQAGGSSYNEQFF. The chain carries TRBV7-8 and TRBJ2-1; TRBD2 might be the D (6 bases). This CDR3 comprises 17 residues. Germline CDR1 is SGHVS and CDR2 is FQNEAQ. With 6 bases removed from V and 0 bases from J, the gap between germline ends came to 18 bases.

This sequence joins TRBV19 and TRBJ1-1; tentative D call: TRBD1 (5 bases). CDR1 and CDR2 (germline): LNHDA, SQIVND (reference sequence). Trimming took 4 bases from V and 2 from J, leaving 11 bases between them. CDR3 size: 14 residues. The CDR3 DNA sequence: TGTGCCAGTAGTACCCAGGGAGGTAACACTGAAGCTTTCTTT. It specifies CASSTQGGNTEAFF.

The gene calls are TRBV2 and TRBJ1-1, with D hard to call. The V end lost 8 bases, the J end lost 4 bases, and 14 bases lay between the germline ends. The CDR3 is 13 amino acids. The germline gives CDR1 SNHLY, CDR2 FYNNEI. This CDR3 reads CASQEEGGTEAFF. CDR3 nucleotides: TGTGCCAGCCAAGAGGAGGGAGGCACTGAAGCTTTCTTT.

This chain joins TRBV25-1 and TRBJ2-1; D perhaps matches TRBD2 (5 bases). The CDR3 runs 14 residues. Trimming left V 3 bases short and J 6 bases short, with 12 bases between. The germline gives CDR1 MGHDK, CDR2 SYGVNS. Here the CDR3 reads CASSDRPGINEQFF. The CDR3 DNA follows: TGTGCCAGCAGTGATAGGCCGGGGATCAATGAGCAGTTCTTC.

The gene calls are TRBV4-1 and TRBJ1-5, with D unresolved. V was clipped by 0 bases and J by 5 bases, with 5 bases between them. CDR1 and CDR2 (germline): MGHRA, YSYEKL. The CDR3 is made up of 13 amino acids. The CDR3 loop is CASSQERDQPQHF. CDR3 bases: TGCGCCAGCAGCCAAGAGAGGGATCAGCCCCAGCATTTT.

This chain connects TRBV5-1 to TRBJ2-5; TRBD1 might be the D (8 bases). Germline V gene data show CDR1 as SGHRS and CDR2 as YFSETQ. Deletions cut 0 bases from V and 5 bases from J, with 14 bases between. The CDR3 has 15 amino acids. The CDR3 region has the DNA TGCGCCAGCAGCTTGGACGGACAGGGAGGGGAGACCCAGTACTTC. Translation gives CASSLDGQGGETQYF. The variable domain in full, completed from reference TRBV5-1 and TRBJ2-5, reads KAGVTQTPRYLIKTRGQQVTLSCSPISGHRSVSWYQQTPGQGLQFLFEYFSETQRNKGNFPGRFSGRQFSNSRSEMNVSTLELGDSALYLCASSLDGQGGETQYFGPGTRLLVL.

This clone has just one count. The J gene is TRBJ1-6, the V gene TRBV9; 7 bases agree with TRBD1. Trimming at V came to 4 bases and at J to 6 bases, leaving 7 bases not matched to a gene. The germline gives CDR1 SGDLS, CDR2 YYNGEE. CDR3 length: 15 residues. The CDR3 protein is CASSLGQGVNSPLHF. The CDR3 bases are TGTGCCAGCAGCCTCGGGCAGGGGGTTAATTCACCCCTCCACTTT.

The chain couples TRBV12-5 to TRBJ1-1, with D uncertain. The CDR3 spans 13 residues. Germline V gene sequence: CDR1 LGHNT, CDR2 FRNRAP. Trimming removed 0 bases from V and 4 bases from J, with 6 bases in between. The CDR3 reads CASGLVAGTEAFF. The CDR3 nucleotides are TGTGCTAGTGGTTTGGTGGCTGGCACTGAAGCTTTCTTT.

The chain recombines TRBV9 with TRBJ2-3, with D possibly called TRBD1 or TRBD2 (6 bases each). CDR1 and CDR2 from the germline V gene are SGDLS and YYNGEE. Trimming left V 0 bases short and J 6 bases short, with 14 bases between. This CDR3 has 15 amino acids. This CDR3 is CASSVAGAGGDTQYF. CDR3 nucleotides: TGTGCCAGCAGCGTAGCGGGGGCCGGAGGGGATACGCAGTATTTT.

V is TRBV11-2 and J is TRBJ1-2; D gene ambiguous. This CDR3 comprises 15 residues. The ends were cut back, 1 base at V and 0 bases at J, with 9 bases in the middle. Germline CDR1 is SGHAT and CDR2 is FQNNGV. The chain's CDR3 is CASSLVTSPNYGYTF. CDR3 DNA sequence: TGTGCCAGCAGCTTAGTCACGAGTCCTAACTATGGCTACACCTTC.

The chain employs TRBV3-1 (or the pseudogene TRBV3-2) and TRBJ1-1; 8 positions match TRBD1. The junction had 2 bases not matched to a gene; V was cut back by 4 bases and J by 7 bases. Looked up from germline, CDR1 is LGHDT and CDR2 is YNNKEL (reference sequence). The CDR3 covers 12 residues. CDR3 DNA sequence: TGTGCCAGCAGCCGGACAGGGTTTGAAGCTTTCTTT. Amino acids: CASSRTGFEAFF.

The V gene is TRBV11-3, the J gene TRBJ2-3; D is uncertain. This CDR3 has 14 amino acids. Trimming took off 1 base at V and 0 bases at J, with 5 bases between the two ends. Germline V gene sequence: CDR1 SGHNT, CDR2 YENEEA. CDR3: CASSLGYSTDTQYF. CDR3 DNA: TGTGCCAGCAGCTTAGGATATAGCACAGATACGCAGTATTTT.

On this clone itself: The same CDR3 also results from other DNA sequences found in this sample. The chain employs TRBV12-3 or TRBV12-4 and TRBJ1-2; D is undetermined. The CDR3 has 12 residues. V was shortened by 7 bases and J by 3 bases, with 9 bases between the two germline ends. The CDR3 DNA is TGTGCCAGCACACGGGGAGACTATGGCTACACCTTC. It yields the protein CASTRGDYGYTF.

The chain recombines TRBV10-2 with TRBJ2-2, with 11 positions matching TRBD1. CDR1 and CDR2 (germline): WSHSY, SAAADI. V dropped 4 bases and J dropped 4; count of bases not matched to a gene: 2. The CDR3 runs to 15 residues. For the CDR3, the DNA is TGCGCCAGCAGTGGGACAGGGGGCGCCACCGGGGAGCTGTTTTTT. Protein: CASSGTGGATGELFF.

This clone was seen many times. DNA for the CDR3: TGCGCCAGCAGCTTGAATACGGGGGGGCAAGAGACCCAGTACTTC. Translated, it gives CASSLNTGGQETQYF. This sequence joins TRBV5-1 and TRBJ2-5; 8 bases agree with TRBD2. Germline CDR1 reads SGHRS; CDR2 reads YFSETQ. The length of the CDR3 is 15 residues. After removal of 1 base from V and 2 bases from J, the junction contained 4 bases not matched to a gene.

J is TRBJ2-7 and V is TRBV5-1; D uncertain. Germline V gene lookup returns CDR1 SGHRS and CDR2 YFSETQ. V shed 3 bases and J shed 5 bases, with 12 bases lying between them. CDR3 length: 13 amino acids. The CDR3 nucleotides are TGCGCCAGCAGCTCCGGGCCGGAAGACGAGCAGTACTTC. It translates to CASSSGPEDEQYF.

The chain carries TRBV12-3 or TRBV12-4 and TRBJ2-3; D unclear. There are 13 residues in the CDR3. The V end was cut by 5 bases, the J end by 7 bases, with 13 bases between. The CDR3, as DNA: TGTGCCAGCAGTCCGTCGGTTGCAAATACGCAGTATTTT. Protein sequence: CASSPSVANTQYF.

In nucleotides, the CDR3 is TGTGCCAGCAGTGCCCTGGGGTATACGCAGTATTTT. Translation: CASSALGYTQYF. The V gene is TRBV12-3 or TRBV12-4, the J gene TRBJ2-3; the D is unclear. This CDR3 region has 12 residues. The V end lost 5 bases, the J end lost 7 bases, and 10 bases lay between the germline ends.